This T cell receptor (beta chain) was recovered during a study of shared clonotypes between healthy human individuals. Study-wide results and limits: The study generally estimated greater richness for naive than memory subsets.

The CDR3 loop spans 15 amino acids. CDR1 KGHSH and CDR2 LQKENI come from the germline V gene. The V gene end was trimmed by 4 bases and the J gene end by 9 bases; junction bases not matched to a gene: 9. Into CD45RA+ naive and CD45RA-negative memory subsets, the CD4+ cells were split. Assay execution took place at the deep level. Several immunoSEQ plates held equal portions of the genomic DNA taken from each subset. TCRdb's copy holds only in-frame clones and misses some; the assay was immunoSEQ multiplex PCR. The sample yields about 1.1 million clones, around three quarters seen once. With respect to this clone: Its antigen is still unknown.

The TCR sequence derives from a man aged 18 to 35 in good health. Some clones in this sample may be carry-over from other donors' samples. This sequence joins TRBV18 and TRBJ2-1, with 10 bases aligning to TRBD2. Specimen: memory CD4+ T cells from PBMCs. Specified subset: CD45RA-negative fraction. CDR3 protein: CASSLSLAGESEQFF. The CDR3 DNA is TGTGCCAGCTCACTCTCGCTAGCGGGAGAAAGTGAGCAGTTCTTC.